The table lists the clone carrying this TCR beta chain with many counts. All patients were treatment-naive before thyroid surgery. Germline V gene lookup returns CDR1 SNHLY and CDR2 FYNNEI. V shed 5 bases and J shed 0 bases, with 8 bases lying between them. The CDR3 extends over 14 amino acids. The data were taken from a study of metastatic and nonmetastatic thyroid tumors. Through MiXCR, TCRdb re-clonotyped the PCR reads. The sample includes approximately 18,000 clones, about 26% of them seen just once. The sequenced sample was tumor tissue. The chain is built from TRBV2 and TRBJ1-5, with D hard to call. This TCR came from a female donor with papillary thyroid cancer or a benign thyroid nodule (not recorded which). Some clones in this sample may be carry-over from other donors' samples. This CDR3 reads CASSPSYSNQPQHF. CDR3 bases: TGTGCCAGCAGTCCTTCTTATAGCAATCAGCCCCAGCATTTT.